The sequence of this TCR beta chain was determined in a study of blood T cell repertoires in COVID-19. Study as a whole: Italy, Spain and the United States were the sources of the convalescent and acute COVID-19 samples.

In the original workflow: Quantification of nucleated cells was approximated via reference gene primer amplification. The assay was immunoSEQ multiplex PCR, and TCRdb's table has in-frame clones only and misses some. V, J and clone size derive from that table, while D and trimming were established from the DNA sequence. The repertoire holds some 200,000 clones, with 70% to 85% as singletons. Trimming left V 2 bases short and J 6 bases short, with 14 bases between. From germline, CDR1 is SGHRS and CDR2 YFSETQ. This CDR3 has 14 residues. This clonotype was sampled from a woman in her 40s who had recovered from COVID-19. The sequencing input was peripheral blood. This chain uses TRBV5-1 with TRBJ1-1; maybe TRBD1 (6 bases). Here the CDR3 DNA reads TGCGCCAGCAGCTTAGGGCAGGGGTCCTCTGAAGCTTTCTTT. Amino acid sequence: CASSLGQGSSEAFF. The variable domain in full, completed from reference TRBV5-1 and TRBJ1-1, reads KAGVTQTPRYLIKTRGQQVTLSCSPISGHRSVSWYQQTPGQGLQFLFEYFSETQRNKGNFPGRFSGRQFSNSRSEMNVSTLELGDSALYLCASSLGQGSSEAFFGQGTRLTVV.